This is a list of T cell receptor beta chains from one sample in a study of T cells after yellow fever vaccination. TCRdb reprocessed the 5' RACE reads via MiXCR and lists one record per CDR3 protein. The sample consists of hundreds of thousands of distinct CDR3 sequences, 15% to 20% of them appearing once. Sequencing was performed on PBMCs, taken before the yellow fever booster vaccination. The receptors were gathered from a man younger than 35 who received the YFV17D yellow fever vaccine. Both conserved end residues are part of each CDR3. The D gene is left open where the match is weak. The size of a clone is reported for some rows only, either as once, few or many, or as a class for expanded clones.

abundance: few
v_gene: TRBV20-1
j_gene: TRBJ1-1
d_gene: .
CDR3nt: TGCAGTGCTAGTTCAGGACTGAACACTGAAGCTTTCTTT
CDR3aa: CSASSGLNTEAFF

abundance: few
v_gene: TRBV10-3
j_gene: TRBJ1-5
d_gene: .
CDR3nt: TGTGCCATCAGTGATATTTTGGAAAATCAGCCCCAGCATTTT
CDR3aa: CAISDILENQPQHF

abundance: few
v_gene: TRBV4-3
j_gene: TRBJ1-2
d_gene: .
CDR3nt: TGCGCCAGCAGCTCGTACGAGGGTTATGGCTACACCTTC
CDR3aa: CASSSYEGYGYTF

abundance: few
v_gene: TRBV12-3/TRBV12-4
j_gene: TRBJ1-1
d_gene: .
CDR3nt: TGTGCCAGCAGTTTAACTGAAGCTTTCTTT
CDR3aa: CASSLTEAFF

abundance: .
v_gene: TRBV7-2
j_gene: TRBJ2-1
d_gene: TRBD2
CDR3nt: TGTGCCAGCAGCTTGGGGATAGCGGGGGGCTACAATGAGCAGTTCTTC
CDR3aa: CASSLGIAGGYNEQFF

abundance: .
v_gene: TRBV7-9
j_gene: TRBJ1-1
d_gene: TRBD1
CDR3nt: TGTGCCAGCAGCTCGATACAGGGGGAGAACACTGAAGCTTTCTTT
CDR3aa: CASSSIQGENTEAFF

abundance: .
v_gene: TRBV30
j_gene: TRBJ1-6
d_gene: .
CDR3nt: TGTGCCTGGAGTGAGTACTACAGGGTTTCACCCCTCCACTTT
CDR3aa: CAWSEYYRVSPLHF

abundance: .
v_gene: TRBV29-1
j_gene: TRBJ2-4
d_gene: TRBD1
CDR3nt: TGCAGCGTTGAAAGGACAGGGGGCGAGACTCAGTACTTC
CDR3aa: CSVERTGGETQYF

abundance: few
v_gene: TRBV15
j_gene: TRBJ1-3
d_gene: .
CDR3nt: TGTGCCACCAGCACGGAAGGATACACCATATATTTT
CDR3aa: CATSTEGYTIYF

abundance: once
v_gene: TRBV12-5
j_gene: TRBJ1-1
d_gene: .
CDR3nt: TGTGCTAGTGGTTTGCCCGGACGCACTGAAGCTTTCTTT
CDR3aa: CASGLPGRTEAFF

abundance: .
v_gene: TRBV29-1
j_gene: TRBJ1-1
d_gene: .
CDR3nt: TGCAGCGTTGATCGAACCCGGGGGGGTGAAGCTTTCTTT
CDR3aa: CSVDRTRGGEAFF

abundance: .
v_gene: TRBV5-1
j_gene: TRBJ2-7
d_gene: .
CDR3nt: TGCGCCAGCAGCTGGCAGGGAAGCGAGCAGTACTTC
CDR3aa: CASSWQGSEQYF

abundance: .
v_gene: TRBV6-5
j_gene: TRBJ2-2
d_gene: TRBD2
CDR3nt: TGTGCCAGCAGTTACGAGGCGGGGGGGCGGACCGGGGAGCTGTTTTTT
CDR3aa: CASSYEAGGRTGELFF

abundance: few
v_gene: TRBV6-5
j_gene: TRBJ1-6
d_gene: .
CDR3nt: TGTGCCAGCAGTTCAGAATGGGGGTGGTCACCCCTCCACTTT
CDR3aa: CASSSEWGWSPLHF

abundance: few
v_gene: TRBV7-9
j_gene: TRBJ2-5
d_gene: TRBD2
CDR3nt: TGTGCCAGCAGCTTAATGGTCGGGGGGGGAAGAGAGACCCAGTACTTC
CDR3aa: CASSLMVGGGRETQYF

abundance: .
v_gene: TRBV6-2/TRBV6-3
j_gene: TRBJ2-3
d_gene: .
CDR3nt: TGTGCCAGCAACCGTGTGGGGGGCGTTATTAGAGATACGCAGTATTTT
CDR3aa: CASNRVGGVIRDTQYF

abundance: .
v_gene: TRBV10-3
j_gene: TRBJ2-7
d_gene: .
CDR3nt: TGTGCCATCGGGTTCGGGGACACCGCCTACGAGCAGTACTTC
CDR3aa: CAIGFGDTAYEQYF

abundance: .
v_gene: TRBV4-1
j_gene: TRBJ1-1
d_gene: .
CDR3nt: TGCGCCAGCAGCCAGATACGGCCTGCGAACACTGAAGCTTTCTTT
CDR3aa: CASSQIRPANTEAFF

abundance: .
v_gene: TRBV20-1
j_gene: TRBJ2-3
d_gene: .
CDR3nt: TGCAGTGCTCCAGGACGGGGCCCAGATACGCAGTATTTT
CDR3aa: CSAPGRGPDTQYF

abundance: .
v_gene: TRBV6-5
j_gene: TRBJ2-4
d_gene: .
CDR3nt: TGTGCCAGCAGTTCCCCGGGTCTAAACATTCAGTACTTC
CDR3aa: CASSSPGLNIQYF

abundance: .
v_gene: TRBV9
j_gene: TRBJ1-2
d_gene: .
CDR3nt: TGTGCCAGCAGCGTAGAAGGAACCAGGAGCTTCTATGGCTACACCTTC
CDR3aa: CASSVEGTRSFYGYTF

abundance: .
v_gene: TRBV4-3
j_gene: TRBJ2-7
d_gene: .
CDR3nt: TGCGCCAGCAGCCAAGCGGTTATTACAAACTCCGAGCAGTACTTC
CDR3aa: CASSQAVITNSEQYF

abundance: .
v_gene: TRBV7-9
j_gene: TRBJ2-7
d_gene: TRBD1
CDR3nt: TGTGCCAGCAGCGGACAGGGAGGTGAGCAGTACTTC
CDR3aa: CASSGQGGEQYF

abundance: .
v_gene: TRBV7-2
j_gene: TRBJ2-3
d_gene: .
CDR3nt: TGTGCCAGCAGGCAGACTGTCGCTAGCACAGATACGCAGTATTTT
CDR3aa: CASRQTVASTDTQYF

abundance: .
v_gene: TRBV4-1
j_gene: TRBJ2-5
d_gene: .
CDR3nt: TGCGCCAGCAGCCAATGGTCGGGGAGGCAAGAGACCCAGTACTTC
CDR3aa: CASSQWSGRQETQYF

abundance: few
v_gene: TRBV5-1
j_gene: TRBJ2-6
d_gene: .
CDR3nt: TGCGCCAGCGGGGAACAGTTCTCTGGGGCCAACGTCCTGACTTTC
CDR3aa: CASGEQFSGANVLTF

abundance: .
v_gene: TRBV18
j_gene: TRBJ1-1
d_gene: .
CDR3nt: TGTGCCAGCTCACTCGTTGCGGGGGAGGGGAACACTGAAGCTTTCTTT
CDR3aa: CASSLVAGEGNTEAFF

abundance: few
v_gene: TRBV7-9
j_gene: TRBJ2-5
d_gene: TRBD1
CDR3nt: TGTGCCAGCAGCTCGTCTCCATCCAGGGGGACAGAGACCCAGTACTTC
CDR3aa: CASSSSPSRGTETQYF

abundance: .
v_gene: TRBV7-2
j_gene: TRBJ2-1
d_gene: TRBD2
CDR3nt: TGTGCCAGCAGCGCTGGACTAGCGGCTTACAATGAGCAGTTCTTC
CDR3aa: CASSAGLAAYNEQFF

abundance: many
v_gene: TRBV10-3
j_gene: TRBJ2-1
d_gene: .
CDR3nt: TGTGCCATCAGTGTAACGGGGTCTGACTCCTACAATGAGCAGTTCTTC
CDR3aa: CAISVTGSDSYNEQFF

abundance: .
v_gene: TRBV7-2
j_gene: TRBJ1-4
d_gene: .
CDR3nt: TGTGCCAGCAGCTATCTCGGGACCTCCAGGGAGAGTGAAAAACTGTTTTTT
CDR3aa: CASSYLGTSRESEKLFF

abundance: few
v_gene: TRBV27
j_gene: TRBJ2-6
d_gene: .
CDR3nt: TGTGCCAGCAGTATGAACAGGGCTGGGGCCAACGTCCTGACTTTC
CDR3aa: CASSMNRAGANVLTF

abundance: .
v_gene: TRBV20-1
j_gene: TRBJ2-5
d_gene: .
CDR3nt: TGCAGTGCTAGAAGGGGTCAAGAGACCCAGTACTTC
CDR3aa: CSARRGQETQYF

abundance: few
v_gene: TRBV27
j_gene: TRBJ2-6
d_gene: .
CDR3nt: TGTGCCAGCAGGAGCTCTGGGGCCAACGTCCTGACTTTC
CDR3aa: CASRSSGANVLTF

abundance: once
v_gene: TRBV6-6
j_gene: TRBJ2-2
d_gene: .
CDR3nt: TGTGCCAGCATTTCAGCAGGGCCGGGAGCCGGGGAGCTGTTTTTT
CDR3aa: CASISAGPGAGELFF

abundance: few
v_gene: TRBV4-3
j_gene: TRBJ2-1
d_gene: .
CDR3nt: TGCGCCAGCAGCCAAGGAGGATCACCCCCGTACAATGAGCAGTTCTTC
CDR3aa: CASSQGGSPPYNEQFF

abundance: many
v_gene: TRBV12-3/TRBV12-4
j_gene: TRBJ2-2
d_gene: .
CDR3nt: TGTGCCAGCAGTTGGGGGGCTAGGAACACCGGGGAGCTGTTTTTT
CDR3aa: CASSWGARNTGELFF

abundance: .
v_gene: TRBV4-3
j_gene: TRBJ2-7
d_gene: .
CDR3nt: TGCGCCAGCAGCGCCGAGGGAGGTTCCTACGAGCAGTACTTC
CDR3aa: CASSAEGGSYEQYF

abundance: many
v_gene: TRBV6-4
j_gene: TRBJ1-1
d_gene: .
CDR3nt: TGTGCCAGCAGTGTTGGGGTAGGGACTGAAGCTTTCTTT
CDR3aa: CASSVGVGTEAFF

abundance: .
v_gene: TRBV12-3/TRBV12-4
j_gene: TRBJ1-1
d_gene: .
CDR3nt: TGTGCCAGCAGTCGACTGTGGGGTACTGAAGCTTTCTTT
CDR3aa: CASSRLWGTEAFF

abundance: few
v_gene: TRBV7-9
j_gene: TRBJ2-5
d_gene: TRBD2
CDR3nt: TGTGCCAGCACCCTCCCCCTGCGGGGGGGGGATTCCCAAGAGACCCAGTACTTC
CDR3aa: CASTLPLRGGDSQETQYF